The clone carrying this T cell receptor (beta chain) was counted a few times. Subsets obtained from CD4+ cells comprised CD45RA+ naive and CD45RA-negative memory cells. Assay used: immunoSEQ multiplex PCR; TCRdb lists only in-frame clones, some missing. This sample yields hundreds of thousands of clones, of which 74% are seen a single time; about 1.7% belongs to the top ten. This CDR3 region has 14 residues. Germline loops: CDR1 MNHEY, CDR2 SMNVEV (reference sequence). V was pared by 5 bases and J by 9 bases, with 17 bases between. This sample is part of a study of shared clonotypes between healthy human individuals. Overall study: CD4 naive cells filled three plates per donor, CD4 memory three, CD8 naive two and CD8 memory one.

The material sequenced was memory CD4+ T cells sorted from blood. The subset here: CD45RA-negative fraction. The sequence came from a woman in her twenties or thirties in good health. This chain connects TRBV27 to TRBJ1-5; maybe TRBD1 (6 bases). The CDR3 DNA sequence: TGTGCCAGCAGTCCCTTAGGGGGGGAGCGGCCCCAGCATTTT. Translated, it gives CASSPLGGERPQHF.